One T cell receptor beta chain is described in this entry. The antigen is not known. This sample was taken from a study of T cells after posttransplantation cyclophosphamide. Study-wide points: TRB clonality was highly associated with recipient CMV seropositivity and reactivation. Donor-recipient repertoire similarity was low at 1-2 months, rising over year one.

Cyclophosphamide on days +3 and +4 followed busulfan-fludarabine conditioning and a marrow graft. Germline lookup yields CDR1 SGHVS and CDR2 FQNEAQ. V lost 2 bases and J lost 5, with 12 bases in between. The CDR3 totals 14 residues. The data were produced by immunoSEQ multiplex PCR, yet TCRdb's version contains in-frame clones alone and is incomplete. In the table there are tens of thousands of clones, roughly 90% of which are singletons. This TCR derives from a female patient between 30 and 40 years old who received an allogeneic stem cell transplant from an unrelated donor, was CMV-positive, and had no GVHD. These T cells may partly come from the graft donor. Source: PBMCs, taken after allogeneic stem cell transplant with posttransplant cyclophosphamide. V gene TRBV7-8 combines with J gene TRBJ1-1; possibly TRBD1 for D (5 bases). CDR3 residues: CASSLNAGRTEAFF. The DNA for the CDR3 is TGTGCCAGCAGCTTAAACGCAGGGCGGACTGAAGCTTTCTTT.